This T cell receptor beta chain was found in a study of cytomegalovirus exposure and HLA in healthy donors. The study ran its PCR with 60 Vbeta and 13 Jbeta primers. Generated by immunoSEQ multiplex PCR, the TCRdb table keeps only in-frame clones and is missing some. The sample shows roughly 150,000 clones, more than 60% of them seen only once. CDR1 and CDR2 (germline): SGHRS, YFSETQ. CDR3 length equals 14 residues. J gave up 2 bases and V 5 bases, and 7 bases lay outside the gene matches. The sample taken for sequencing was PBMCs. The source is a man aged 30-40 years in good health and CMV-seropositive. This sequence joins TRBV5-1 and TRBJ2-7; 7 nucleotides align to TRBD1. As DNA, the CDR3 is TGCGCCAGCAGGACGACAGGGCGGCCCTACGAGCAGTACTTC. As protein: CASRTTGRPYEQYF.